This T cell receptor beta chain derives from a study of CD8+CD57+ T cells in acquired aplastic anemia. Patients chosen for sequencing had shown CD8+CD57+ cell expansion by flow cytometry. The use of genomic DNA as template underpinned the TCR beta VDJ and CDR3 profiling. TCRdb itself ran the reads through MiXCR, one entry per CDR3 protein. The table records just over 150,000 distinct CDR3 sequences, more than 40% of them present only once. The table lists this clonotype with many counts. Material for sequencing was sorted CD4+, CD8+, or CD8+CD57+ T cells (not recorded which) from PBMCs. This receptor was obtained from a human donor with aplastic anemia.

DNA of the CDR3: TGTGCCAGCAGCCAGTTCACAGCAGAGACCCAGTACTTC. This translates into CASSQFTAETQYF. The chain has TRBV14 and TRBJ2-5, with D hard to call. The CDR3 loop spans 13 amino acids. Germline V gene lookup returns CDR1 SGHDN and CDR2 FVKESK. V shed 3 bases and J shed 4 bases, with 9 bases lying between them.